The 20 T cell receptor beta chains in this list originate from one sample, sequenced in a study of CD8 T cells in Susac syndrome (dated by TCRdb to between 2018 and 2021). The method behind the library was the immunoSEQ multiplex PCR assay. RNA was extracted using the RNeasy kit, and about 0.45 to 1 microgram was reverse transcribed with random hexamers. TCRdb reprocessed the public reads (quality trimming at Q25 with fastp, clone calling with MiXCR) and kept in-frame beta chains. Each CDR3 protein gets just one entry, which takes the most common genes and DNA from the rows behind it. In all, the sample holds 150,000 to 180,000 distinct CDR3 sequences, and about 95% of those were seen once. 0.16% of the sample goes to the ten largest clones. Sequencing was carried out using CD4+ T cells from PBMCs. The receptors come from a human donor with Susac syndrome.

The chain links TRBV2 to TRBJ1-1; no clear D gene. Germline values: CDR1 SNHLY, CDR2 FYNNEI. The CDR3 extends over 13 amino acids. V shed 7 bases and J shed 1 base, with 10 bases lying between them. In nucleotides, the CDR3 is TGTGCCAGCATTCTTGAGGGGAACACTGAAGCTTTCTTT. It translates to CASILEGNTEAFF.

The chain carries TRBV9 and TRBJ2-3; D not resolved. V gave up 0 bases and J gave up 1 base, with 9 bases separating them. CDR1 and CDR2 from the germline V gene are SGDLS and YYNGEE. There are 15 residues in the CDR3. The CDR3 reads CASSVVSRRTDTQYF. The CDR3 coding sequence is TGTGCCAGCAGCGTAGTAAGCCGGCGCACAGATACGCAGTATTTT.

The V call is TRBV15, the J call TRBJ1-2; TRBD1 aligns across 7 bases. The CDR3 is 15 amino acids. Germline-derived CDR1 and CDR2 are LNHNV and YYDKDF (reference sequence). Trimming at V came to 1 base and at J to 4 bases, leaving 6 bases not matched to a gene. Written as DNA, the CDR3 is TGTGCCACCAGCAGAGGGGACAGCCTTAGCTATGGCTACACCTTC. Translation: CATSRGDSLSYGYTF.

This rearrangement joins TRBV6-6 to TRBJ2-1, with TRBD2 matching over 14 bases. Germline-derived CDR1 and CDR2 are MNHNY and SVGAGI (reference sequence). V dropped 6 bases and J dropped 7; count of bases not matched to a gene: 5. This CDR3 spans 15 amino acids. The CDR3 region has the DNA TGTGCCAGCAGGTCGGGACTAGCGGGGGATAATGAGCAGTTCTTC. Protein product: CASRSGLAGDNEQFF.

The chain combines TRBV23-1 with TRBJ2-7; 8 nucleotides agree with TRBD1. TRBV23-1 is identified as an open reading frame with a role that is uncertain. This CDR3 is built from 12 residues. The ends lost 4 bases at V and 9 bases at J; junction bases unmatched: 5. As DNA, the CDR3 is TGCGCCAGCAGTCGCGCCAGGGGGCGGCAGTACTTC. This encodes CASSRARGRQYF.

V is TRBV5-1 and J is TRBJ1-1; D not certain. Germline CDR1 SGHRS, CDR2 YFSETQ. This CDR3 spans 14 amino acids. Trimming took 0 bases from V and 4 from J, leaving 10 bases between them. CDR3 DNA sequence: TGCGCCAGCAGCTTGGCCCCCGGTGGCACTGAAGCTTTCTTT. Translating it yields CASSLAPGGTEAFF.

The chain uses TRBV6-6 and TRBJ1-3; D remains unclear. Trimming removed 8 bases from V and 0 bases from J, with 17 bases in between. Germline V gene sequence: CDR1 MNHNY, CDR2 SVGAGI (reference sequence). There are 16 residues in the CDR3. The CDR3 DNA follows: TGTGCCAGCTTCGAAGACACCTCGAGCTCTGGAAACACCATATATTTT. Its translation: CASFEDTSSSGNTIYF.

CDR3 region: CSAAGPSSTQETQYF. CDR3 sequence (DNA): TGCAGCGCCGCGGGGCCTAGTTCGACTCAAGAGACCCAGTACTTC. This chain joins TRBV29-1 and TRBJ2-5; weak D call: TRBD2 (6 bases). Germline CDR1 reads SQVTM; CDR2 reads ANQGSEA. Trimming took off 7 bases at V and 2 bases at J, with 20 bases between the two ends. CDR3 length equals 15 residues.

The rearrangement links TRBV20-1 to TRBJ1-2; TRBD1 agrees at 9 bases. CDR3 size: 13 residues. The V gene's germline CDR1 is DFQATT and CDR2 SNEGSKA (reference sequence). V trimming: 3 bases; J trimming: 2 bases; junction bases outside the gene matches: 1. This chain's CDR3 is CSASGQGNYGYTF. The CDR3 coding sequence is TGCAGTGCTAGCGGACAGGGGAACTATGGCTACACCTTC.

The chain links TRBV20-1 to TRBJ1-4; D ambiguous. The CDR3 spans 14 residues. V gave up 2 bases and J gave up 7 bases, with 14 bases separating them. Looked up from germline, CDR1 is DFQATT and CDR2 is SNEGSKA (reference sequence). The CDR3 spells CSARLVPLGEKLFF. The CDR3 DNA reads as TGCAGTGCTAGACTCGTCCCCTTGGGTGAAAAACTGTTTTTT.

The chain is built from TRBV7-7 and TRBJ2-1, with D tentatively TRBD1 or TRBD2 (5 bases each). The CDR3 length is 13 residues. The V end lost 5 bases, the J end lost 6 bases, and 11 bases lay between the germline ends. The germline gives CDR1 SSHAT, CDR2 FNYEAQ (reference sequence). CDR3: CASSRTGTNEQFF. CDR3 DNA: TGTGCCAGCAGCCGAACCGGGACCAATGAGCAGTTCTTC. The variable domain in full, with the rest retrieved from reference TRBV7-7 and TRBJ2-1, is GAGVSQSPRYKVTKRGQDVTLRCDPISSHATLYWYQQALGQGPEFLTYFNYEAQPDKSGLPSDRFSAERPEGSISTLTIQRTEQRDSAMYRCASSRTGTNEQFFGPGTRLTVL.

A few counts support this clonotype. CDR3 in amino acids: CASRGGGETQYF. The CDR3 bases are TGTGCCAGCCGGGGGGGCGGAGAGACCCAGTACTTC. The rearrangement joins TRBV2 to TRBJ2-5; 8 bases agree with TRBD2. Trimming removed 8 bases from V and 4 bases from J; junction bases left unmatched: 3. CDR1 and CDR2 (germline): SNHLY, FYNNEI. The CDR3 has 12 residues.

The chain recombines TRBV12-5 with TRBJ2-2, with D perhaps matching TRBD1 or TRBD2 (5 bases each). There are 13 residues in the CDR3. Germline V gene data show CDR1 as LGHNT and CDR2 as FRNRAP. Between the trimmed V and J ends, which lost 6 bases and 3 bases, there was a span of 8 bases. CDR3 in DNA: TGTGCTAGTGGAGGGACGGACACCGGGGAGCTGTTTTTT. As protein: CASGGTDTGELFF.

The rearrangement uses TRBV7-2 and TRBJ2-7; D is perhaps TRBD1 (6 bases). The CDR3 is made up of 16 amino acids. V gave up 5 bases and J gave up 6 bases, with 23 bases separating them. Germline lookup yields CDR1 SGHTA and CDR2 FQGNSA. CDR3 bases: TGTGCCAGCAGCCAGAATACAGGGAACCCATCTTCCGAGCAGTACTTC. It yields the protein CASSQNTGNPSSEQYF.

The chain couples TRBV18 to TRBJ1-2; 8 nucleotides align to TRBD1. J lost 2 bases, V lost 4 bases, and 6 bases had no gene match. The CDR3 length is 15 residues. CDR1 is KGHSH and CDR2 is LQKENI in the germline V gene. Here the CDR3 reads CASSLTDRANYGYTF. The CDR3 DNA sequence: TGTGCCAGCTCACTCACGGACAGGGCCAACTATGGCTACACCTTC.

The gene calls are TRBV7-9 and TRBJ2-2, with D hard to call. CDR1 and CDR2 (germline): SEHNR, FQNEAQ (reference sequence). Trimming left V 5 bases short and J 3 bases short, with 10 bases between. This CDR3 spans 14 amino acids. This CDR3 reads CASSLTDYTGELFF. The CDR3, as DNA: TGTGCCAGCAGCCTAACAGACTACACCGGGGAGCTGTTTTTT.

The chain combines TRBV5-1 with TRBJ2-3; perhaps D is TRBD1 or TRBD2 (5 bases each). The CDR3 consists of 17 residues. Trimming shortened V by 7 bases and J by 3 bases, and 24 bases separated the two germline ends. The germline CDR1 and CDR2 sequences are SGHRS and YFSETQ. Here the CDR3 reads CASSAAGTSFGTDTQYF. The CDR3 DNA is TGCGCCAGCTCGGCAGCCGGGACGTCCTTCGGTACAGATACGCAGTATTTT.

The rearrangement links TRBV19 to TRBJ2-1, with TRBD1 matching 7 bases. The V gene end was trimmed by 6 bases and the J gene end by 8 bases; junction bases not matched to a gene: 4. The CDR3 consists of 12 residues. Germline CDR1 and CDR2: LNHDA and SQIVND (reference sequence). DNA of the CDR3: TGTGCCAGTAGCCAGGGGGTTTATGAGCAGTTCTTC. Its protein is CASSQGVYEQFF.

This chain's CDR3 is CASSGSGVGDTQYF. CDR3 nucleotides: TGTGCCAGCAGCGGGAGCGGGGTAGGTGATACGCAGTATTTT. The V and J genes are TRBV9 and TRBJ2-3, with 7 bases lining up with TRBD2. Germline V gives CDR1 SGDLS, CDR2 YYNGEE. The V and J ends lost 3 bases and 6 bases, in that order; junction bases with no gene match: 7. CDR3 length: 14 residues.

The chain recombines TRBV4-1 with TRBJ2-2; no clear D. Trimming took off 0 bases at V and 6 bases at J, with 8 bases between the two ends. Germline CDR1 is MGHRA and CDR2 is YSYEKL. The CDR3 is made up of 14 amino acids. The CDR3 bases are TGCGCCAGCAGCCAAGATTTCAGTTCCGGGGAGCTGTTTTTT. Amino acid sequence: CASSQDFSSGELFF.